The T cell receptor (beta chain) described here comes from a study of shared clonotypes between healthy human individuals. Findings of the study overall: Apart from blood, nothing was sampled; tissue repertoires likely differ. With a handful of donors compared, 5% to 5.5% of naive CD4 clonotypes were shared. Non-shared clonotypes were found to have lower generation probabilities than the clonotypes that were shared by all four of the sorted-subset donors.

The study ran the assay at deep level. Only in-frame clones appear in the TCRdb table, and some are missing; sequencing was by immunoSEQ multiplex PCR. Of approximately 2,000,000 clones detected, around 95% appear once; the ten largest clones hold around 1.7%. Germline V gene sequence: CDR1 MDHEN, CDR2 SYDVKM. The CDR3 is made up of 18 amino acids. Unmatched junction bases numbered 14, after V lost 4 bases and J lost 2 bases. CD45RO negativity and positive selection for CCR7 defined naive CD8 cells, a population that excluded terminally differentiated effector memory CD45RA+ cells. Comment on this clone: Its antigen is not identified.

The chain carries TRBV28 and TRBJ2-7; 10 positions match TRBD1. The receptor was derived from a man aged 18 to 35 in good health. Some clones in this sample may be carry-over from other donors' samples. Material: naive CD8+ T cells from PBMCs. CDR3 DNA sequence: TGTGCCAGCAGTTCCCCCCGCAGCCCGGGACAGGGGACCTACGAGCAGTACTTC. Residues: CASSSPRSPGQGTYEQYF.